This passage covers 11 T cell receptor beta chains from one sample sequenced in a study of CD8 T cells in Susac syndrome. An input of about 0.5 to 1 ug of RNA was subjected to reverse transcription using random hexamers. TCRdb reprocessed the immunoSEQ multiplex PCR reads via MiXCR and lists one record per CDR3 protein. The sample shows 190,000 or so distinct CDR3 sequences, about 96% of them seen only once. The sample taken for sequencing was CD4+ T cells from PBMCs. These receptors all stem from a human donor with multiple sclerosis.

This chain joins TRBV15 and TRBJ2-7; D call uncertain. Germline V gene data show CDR1 as LNHNV and CDR2 as YYDKDF (reference sequence). CDR3 length equals 14 residues. Between the trimmed V and J ends, which lost 5 bases and 2 bases, there was a span of 13 bases. The CDR3 sequence is CATSRSLSAYEQYF. CDR3 sequence (DNA): TGTGCCACCAGCCGATCCTTGTCGGCCTACGAGCAGTACTTC.

The chain carries TRBV20-1 and TRBJ1-2, with D tentatively TRBD1 (5 bases). The CDR3 runs to 14 residues. V was trimmed by 0 bases and J by 5 bases, leaving 13 bases between them. Germline CDR1 reads DFQATT; CDR2 reads SNEGSKA (reference sequence). DNA for the CDR3: TGCAGTGCTAGAGATCAGAAGGGGAGATATGGCTACACCTTC. This codes for CSARDQKGRYGYTF.

This clonotype has a single count. The rearrangement uses TRBV27 and TRBJ1-5; D remains ambiguous. Trimming pared 5 bases from V and 5 bases from J, leaving 13 bases between. This CDR3 is built from 14 residues. Germline V gene lookup returns CDR1 MNHEY and CDR2 SMNVEV (reference sequence). CDR3 protein: CASSKRPIDQPQHF. CDR3 DNA sequence: TGTGCCAGCAGTAAAAGACCGATAGATCAGCCCCAGCATTTT.

CDR3 sequence (DNA): TGTGCCTGGAGTGGCCTCGCTCAGCCCCAGCATTTT. Protein: CAWSGLAQPQHF. The chain joins TRBV30 to TRBJ1-5; no definite D call. V was cut by 1 base and J by 6 bases, with 7 bases left in between. The CDR3 is 12 amino acids. CDR1 is GTSNPN, CDR2 SVGIG, per germline (reference sequence).

V usage is TRBV9 and J usage is TRBJ2-3; possible D gene TRBD2, 6 bases. In germline, CDR1 is SGDLS, CDR2 YYNGEE. The CDR3 covers 15 residues. V was cut by 4 bases and J by 5 bases, with 17 bases left in between. In DNA, the CDR3 is TGTGCCAGCAGCTACTGGAGGGGAGGTGGAGATACGCAGTATTTT. This translates into CASSYWRGGGDTQYF.

The chain uses TRBV15 and TRBJ1-2; TRBD1 might be the D (6 bases). V lost 5 bases and J lost 8, with 15 bases in between. This CDR3 has 13 residues. Germline values: CDR1 LNHNV, CDR2 YYDKDF (reference sequence). The CDR3 loop is CATSPTGLEGYTF. The CDR3 DNA sequence: TGTGCCACCAGCCCCACAGGGCTCGAGGGCTACACCTTC.

The CDR3 DNA is TGTGCTAGTGGTTTTGAAGGGGTGGATTCACCCCTCCACTTT. Translating gives CASGFEGVDSPLHF. V is TRBV12-5 and J is TRBJ1-6; TRBD1 might be the D (5 bases). The CDR3 covers 14 residues. The germline CDR1 and CDR2 sequences are LGHNT and FRNRAP. Trimming shortened V by 3 bases and J by 8 bases, and 11 bases separated the two germline ends. Together with reference TRBV12-5 and TRBJ1-6, the CDR3 gives the full variable domain: DARVTQTPRHKVTEMGQEVTMRCQPILGHNTVFWYRQTMMQGLELLAYFRNRAPLDDSGMPKDRFSAEMPDATLATLKIQPSEPRDSAVYFCASGFEGVDSPLHFGNGTRLTVT.

The chain carries TRBV5-1 and TRBJ2-7; D is unresolved. This CDR3 has 14 residues. V was clipped by 6 bases and J by 5 bases, with 18 bases between them. In germline, CDR1 is SGHRS, CDR2 YFSETQ. DNA for the CDR3: TGCGCCAGCACCAAACCCGGAGTCTTCCACGAGCAGTACTTC. Translating gives CASTKPGVFHEQYF.

The V call is TRBV27, the J call TRBJ2-3; D is uncertain. This CDR3 comprises 17 residues. Trimming took off 3 bases at V and 2 bases at J, with 18 bases between the two ends. The germline CDR1 and CDR2 sequences are MNHEY and SMNVEV (reference sequence). CDR3 protein: CASSFHRASGVTDTQYF. In DNA, the CDR3 is TGTGCCAGCAGTTTCCATCGGGCTTCAGGAGTCACAGATACGCAGTATTTT.

This rearrangement joins TRBV4-2 to TRBJ2-5, with 10 bases fitting TRBD2. Trimming removed 1 base from V and 4 bases from J; junction bases left unmatched: 3. CDR3 size: 15 residues. Germline V CDR1 and CDR2: LGHNA, YNFKEQ. CDR3 loop: CASSQGSSGGETQYF. DNA of the CDR3: TGTGCCAGCAGCCAAGGTTCTAGCGGGGGAGAGACCCAGTACTTC.

The chain is built from TRBV24-1 and TRBJ2-2; a possible D gene is TRBD2 (6 bases). CDR1 KGHDR and CDR2 SFDVKD come from the germline V gene. The V end was cut by 4 bases, the J end by 2 bases, with 13 bases between. The CDR3 covers 16 residues. CDR3 DNA sequence: TGTGCCACCAGTGACCCCACCGGGGGAAACACCGGGGAGCTGTTTTTT. Translating gives CATSDPTGGNTGELFF.